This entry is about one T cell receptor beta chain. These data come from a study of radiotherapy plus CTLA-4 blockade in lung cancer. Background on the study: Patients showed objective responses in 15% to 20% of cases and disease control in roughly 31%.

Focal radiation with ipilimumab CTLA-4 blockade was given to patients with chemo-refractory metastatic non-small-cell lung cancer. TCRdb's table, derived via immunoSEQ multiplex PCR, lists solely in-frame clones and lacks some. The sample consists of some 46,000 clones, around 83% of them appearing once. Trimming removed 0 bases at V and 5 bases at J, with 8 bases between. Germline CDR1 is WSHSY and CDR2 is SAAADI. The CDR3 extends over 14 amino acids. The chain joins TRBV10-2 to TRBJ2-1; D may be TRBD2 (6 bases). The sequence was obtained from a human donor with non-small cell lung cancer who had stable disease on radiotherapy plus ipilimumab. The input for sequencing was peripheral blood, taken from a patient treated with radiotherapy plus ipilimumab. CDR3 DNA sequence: TGCGCCAGCAGTGAGTCTAGCGGAAACAATGAGCAGTTCTTC. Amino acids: CASSESSGNNEQFF.